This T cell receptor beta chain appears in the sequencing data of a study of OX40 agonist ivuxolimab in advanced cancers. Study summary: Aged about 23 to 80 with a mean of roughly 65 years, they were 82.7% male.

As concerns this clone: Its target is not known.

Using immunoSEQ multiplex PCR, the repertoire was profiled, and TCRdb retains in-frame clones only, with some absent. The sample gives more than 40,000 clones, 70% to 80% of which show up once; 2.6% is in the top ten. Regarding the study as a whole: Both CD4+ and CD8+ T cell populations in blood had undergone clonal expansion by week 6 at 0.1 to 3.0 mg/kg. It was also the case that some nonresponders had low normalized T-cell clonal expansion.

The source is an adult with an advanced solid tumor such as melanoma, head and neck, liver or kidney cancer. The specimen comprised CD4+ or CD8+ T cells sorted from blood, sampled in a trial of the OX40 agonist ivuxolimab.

The CDR3 DNA follows: TGTGCCAGCAGTTCAGCCGGGACAGGGGGTTTGAACACTGAAGCTTTCTTT. Residues: CASSSAGTGGLNTEAFF. The rearrangement links TRBV28 to TRBJ1-1, with TRBD1 matching over 11 bases. J gave up 0 bases and V 4 bases, and 7 bases lay outside the gene matches. Germline assignment: CDR1 MDHEN and CDR2 SYDVKM. The CDR3 length is 17 residues.